Described below is a single TCR beta chain sequence and its context. Which antigen it targets is not known. It has no much larger one-base neighbor in the sample; base qualities were not kept. This entry is derived from a study of blood T cell repertoires in COVID-19 (TCRdb year 2020). With respect to the entire study: Collaborator samples came from the United States, Italy and Spain and covered acute and convalescent phases of COVID-19. The prospective study material was composed of cDNA or gDNA derived from T cells, B-cell-depleted T cells, or PBMCs. The dataset comprised deeply sampled blood TCRbeta repertoires from subjects exposed to, actively infected with, or recovered from COVID-19. The repertoires were released in a freely available public database meant as a resource for research on the immune response to SARS-CoV-2. The samples were drawn from two sources: the first 160 participants of the ongoing ImmuneRACE study, and some 1,300 subjects contributed by 6 global collaborators. Sample metadata almost always included a de-identified subject ID, COVID-19 status, age in years and sex. Where available, HLA class I and class II types were obtained from metadata supplied by the sample provider rather than from assay-based typing.

Enrolling through a virtual design, the prospective study's participants ranged in age from roughly 18 to 89 years and lived across some 23 United States geographic areas. In the prospective study, participants were assigned to cohorts based on the clinical history participants reported in a screening survey and a study questionnaire. In the prospective study, whole blood, serum and a nasopharyngeal or oropharyngeal swab were collected from each participant by mobile phlebotomists. Prospective study participants could optionally give additional blood draws and questionnaires over an approximately 2-month period. Before DNA extraction, prospective study blood samples were shipped either frozen or at room temperature. Here is what the overall study found, with its caveats: The quantity of clinical and demographic metadata differed by source and by participant and was supplied without curation.

The immunoSEQ Assay, a bias-controlled multiplex PCR, was used to amplify TCRbeta CDR3 regions from genomic DNA. In the paper's pipeline: Nucleated cell counts per sample were estimated from amplification of reference gene primers within the assay. Sequence reads were collapsed and filtered to measure the absolute abundance of every unique TCRbeta CDR3 rearrangement. For each sample, productive Simpson clonality was calculated as the square root of Simpson's diversity index across productive rearrangements. The immuneACCESS repertoire file appears here via TCRdb, limited to in-frame rearrangements. These files lack a portion of the clones; in checked studies, under half of the deficit traces to unresolved V genes, and the cause of the others is not known. That table gives V, J and clone size, and the DNA gave D and trimming. The sample data list 110,000 to 150,000 clones, and more than 70% of these were observed just once. 4.5% to 5.5% of the sample lies in the top ten.

The CDR3 measures 15 amino acids from cysteine to phenylalanine. CDR3 DNA is the only sequence kept; it has 45 bases, read in frame from the first base. V drops 4 bases and J drops 6 bases, leaving 13 bases in between. CDR1 is given as MNHEY and CDR2 as SVGAGI, both from the germline V gene. In this chain, TRBV6-5 is recombined with TRBJ2-6; the D segment cannot be called with confidence. This receptor was taken from a middle-aged man with acute COVID-19. Sequencing input: PBMCs or T cells enriched from blood (not recorded which). The CDR3 sequence is CASSLFRSAANVLTF. The DNA reads TGTGCCAGCAGTTTGTTTAGATCCGCGGCCAACGTCCTGACTTTC.